This T cell receptor beta chain was retrieved from a study of blood T cell repertoires in COVID-19. V was clipped by 1 base and J by 1 base, with 7 bases between them. CDR1 is MNHNS, CDR2 SASEGT, per germline. The length of the CDR3 is 14 residues. Generated by immunoSEQ multiplex PCR, the TCRdb table keeps only in-frame clones and is missing some. The data hold almost 250,000 clones, with roughly nine tenths observed a single time. The V gene is TRBV6-1, the J gene TRBJ2-5; D is uncertain. The sample consisted of peripheral blood. The clonotype was recovered from a woman in her fifties or sixties who had recovered from COVID-19. CDR3 bases: TGTGCCAGCAGTGAAGTTGGCCGCCAAGAGACCCAGTACTTC. Translated, it gives CASSEVGRQETQYF.